The present T cell receptor beta chain was sequenced within a study of blood T cell repertoires in COVID-19. Generated by immunoSEQ multiplex PCR, the TCRdb table keeps only in-frame clones and is missing some. The sample yields about 270,000 clones, approximately 89% seen once. Trimming stripped 6 bases from V and 1 base from J, with 13 bases between. CDR1 MNHEY and CDR2 SVGAGI come from the germline V gene. The CDR3 totals 14 residues. The chain links TRBV6-5 to TRBJ2-7; D not resolved. The TCR sequence derives from a man aged 35 to 55 who had been exposed to COVID-19. The sequenced sample consisted of PBMCs or T cells enriched from blood (not recorded which). The CDR3 loop reads CASRVVTKSYEQYF. CDR3 bases: TGTGCCAGCAGGGTGGTTACTAAGTCCTACGAGCAGTACTTC.